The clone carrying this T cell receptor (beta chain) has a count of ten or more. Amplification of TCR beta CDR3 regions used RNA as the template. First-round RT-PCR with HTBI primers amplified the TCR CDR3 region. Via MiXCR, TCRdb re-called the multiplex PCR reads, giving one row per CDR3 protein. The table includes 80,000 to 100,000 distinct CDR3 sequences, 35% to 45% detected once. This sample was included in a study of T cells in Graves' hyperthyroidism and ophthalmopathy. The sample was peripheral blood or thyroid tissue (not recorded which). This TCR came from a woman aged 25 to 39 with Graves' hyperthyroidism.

The CDR3 protein is CASSLRAGQPQHF. The CDR3, as DNA: TGTGCCAGCAGCTTAAGGGCTGGACAGCCCCAGCATTTT. The chain uses TRBV7-3 and TRBJ1-5; no clear D gene. Trimming stripped 1 base from V and 7 bases from J, with 8 bases between. The CDR3 is 13 amino acids. Germline CDR1 reads SGHTA; CDR2 reads FQGTGA.